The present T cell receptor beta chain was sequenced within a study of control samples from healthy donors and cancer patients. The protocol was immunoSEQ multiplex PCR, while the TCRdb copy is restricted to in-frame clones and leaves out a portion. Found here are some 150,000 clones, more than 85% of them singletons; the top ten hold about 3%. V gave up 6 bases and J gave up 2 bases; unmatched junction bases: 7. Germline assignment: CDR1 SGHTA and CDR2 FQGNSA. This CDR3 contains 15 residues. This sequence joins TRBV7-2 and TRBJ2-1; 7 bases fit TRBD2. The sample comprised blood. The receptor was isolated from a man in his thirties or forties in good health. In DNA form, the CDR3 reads TGTGCCAGCAGGCTGGGGGGGAGCACCTACAATGAGCAGTTCTTC. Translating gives CASRLGGSTYNEQFF.